One sample yielded the 7 T cell receptor beta chains listed below, sequenced in a study of Ad26.COV2.S vaccination and SARS-CoV-2 variants. The treatment is: over 15 received Ad26.COV2.S at low or high dose, single or two shots; roughly five received placebo; per-sample allocation not given. The samples date from day 63 after the first vaccine or placebo injection. Generated by immunoSEQ multiplex PCR, the TCRdb table keeps only in-frame clones and is missing some. Among approximately 350,000 clones listed, more than 75% were seen once. This sample comprised peripheral blood, obtained in a trial of Ad26.COV2.S vaccine versus placebo. The receptors were sampled from a person between 18 and 59 years old who received the Ad26.COV2.S COVID-19 vaccine or a placebo.

The rearrangement joins TRBV18 to TRBJ1-6; the D is unclear. The length of the CDR3 is 18 residues. CDR1 is KGHSH, CDR2 LQKENI, per germline. V lost 3 bases and J 3 bases, leaving 18 bases between the germline ends. The CDR3 reads CASSPLPPDRYYNSPLHF. CDR3 DNA sequence: TGTGCCAGCTCACCCCTCCCTCCTGACCGATACTATAATTCACCCCTCCACTTT.

About this clone itself: A read error may explain this, as a much larger clone is one base away. The rearrangement uses TRBV5-4 and TRBJ2-4, with D possibly matching TRBD2 (6 bases). The CDR3 loop spans 14 amino acids. The V and J ends lost 4 bases and 0 bases respectively, with 8 bases between them. The germline V gene has CDR1 SGHNT and CDR2 YYREEE (reference sequence). Here the CDR3 reads CASSPGLAKNIQYF. CDR3 DNA sequence: TGTGCCAGCAGCCCGGGACTAGCCAAAAACATTCAGTACTTC.

The chain recombines TRBV4-1 with TRBJ1-6; D is undetermined. The CDR3 is 15 residues long. The ends were cut back, 1 base at V and 0 bases at J, with 4 bases in the middle. The germline V gene has CDR1 MGHRA and CDR2 YSYEKL. The CDR3 is CASSQGSSYNSPLHF. The CDR3, as DNA: TGCGCCAGCAGCCAAGGGTCCTCCTATAATTCACCCCTCCACTTT.

The chain has TRBV7-9 and TRBJ2-1; the D gene is possibly TRBD1 (6 bases). Trimming stripped 1 base from V and 2 bases from J, with 12 bases between. The length of the CDR3 is 16 residues. CDR1 is SEHNR and CDR2 is FQNEAQ in the germline V gene (reference sequence). The CDR3 region is CASSLDSGAPYNEQFF. The CDR3, as DNA: TGTGCCAGCAGCTTAGATTCAGGGGCCCCCTACAATGAGCAGTTCTTC. Full variable domain (rest looked up from reference TRBV7-9 and TRBJ2-1): DTGVSQNPRHKITKRGQNVTFRCDPISEHNRLYWYRQTLGQGPEFLTYFQNEAQLEKSRLLSDRFSAERPKGSFSTLEIQRTEQGDSAMYLCASSLDSGAPYNEQFFGPGTRLTVL.

This clone is a singleton in its sample. Other nucleotide sequences in the sample specify the same CDR3. The CDR3 bases are TGTGCCAGCTCACCAGGCGGGAATCAGCCCCAGCATTTT. Its protein product is CASSPGGNQPQHF. The chain is built from TRBV18 and TRBJ1-5; the D is unclear. This CDR3 comprises 13 residues. Germline V lookup: CDR1 KGHSH, CDR2 LQKENI. V lost 2 bases and J lost 4, with 6 bases in between.

The chain uses TRBV6-2 or TRBV6-3 and TRBJ2-5, with 8 positions matching TRBD1. The CDR3 has 16 residues. V shed 0 bases and J 5 bases; nucleotides not matched to a gene: 8. In germline, CDR1 is MNHEY, CDR2 SVGEGT. DNA of the CDR3: TGTGCCAGCAGTTACTCGGACAGGGAGTCGTGGGAGACCCAGTACTTC. This codes for CASSYSDRESWETQYF.

This clone was recorded a few times. The chain couples TRBV5-1 to TRBJ1-3; D ambiguous. Trimming shortened V by 0 bases and J by 4 bases, and 5 bases separated the two germline ends. This CDR3 spans 13 amino acids. Germline-derived CDR1 and CDR2 are SGHRS and YFSETQ. CDR3 region: CASSLGEGNTIYF. The CDR3 region has the DNA TGCGCCAGCAGCTTGGGCGAGGGAAACACCATATATTTT.